The clone carrying this T cell receptor (beta chain) was found a few times. The data belong to a study of blood T cells in healthy people across ages. Through a sample-barcoded 5' primer and a J-beta primer mix, a second PCR was run for about 6 to 11 cycles. Each CDR3 protein is one row after TCRdb ran MiXCR on the 5' RACE reads. This table holds 650,000 to 1,000,000 distinct CDR3 sequences, about half found once. Trimming stripped 5 bases from V and 0 bases from J, with 5 bases between. CDR3 size: 14 residues. The sample comprised blood. The chain uses TRBV12-3 or TRBV12-4 and TRBJ2-6; D gene ambiguous. This sequence originates from a man older than 75 in good health. The CDR3 region has the DNA TGTGCCAGCAGTCCCCTCTCTGGGGCCAACGTCCTGACTTTC. Protein sequence: CASSPLSGANVLTF.